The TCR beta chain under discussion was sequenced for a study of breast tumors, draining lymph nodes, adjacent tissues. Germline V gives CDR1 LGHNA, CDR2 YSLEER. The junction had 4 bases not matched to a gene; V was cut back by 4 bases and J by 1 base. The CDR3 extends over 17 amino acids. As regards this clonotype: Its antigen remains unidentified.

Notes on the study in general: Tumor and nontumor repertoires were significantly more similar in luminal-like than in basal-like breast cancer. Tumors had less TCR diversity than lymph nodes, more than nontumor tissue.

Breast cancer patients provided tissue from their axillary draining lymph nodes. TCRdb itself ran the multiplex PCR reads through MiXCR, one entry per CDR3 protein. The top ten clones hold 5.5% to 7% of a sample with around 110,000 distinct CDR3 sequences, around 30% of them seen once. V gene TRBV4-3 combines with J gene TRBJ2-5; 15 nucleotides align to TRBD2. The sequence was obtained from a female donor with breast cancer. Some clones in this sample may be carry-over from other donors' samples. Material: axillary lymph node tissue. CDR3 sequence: CASSPWTSGGVQETQYF. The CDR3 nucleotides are TGCGCCAGCAGCCCCTGGACTAGCGGGGGGGTCCAAGAGACCCAGTACTTC.